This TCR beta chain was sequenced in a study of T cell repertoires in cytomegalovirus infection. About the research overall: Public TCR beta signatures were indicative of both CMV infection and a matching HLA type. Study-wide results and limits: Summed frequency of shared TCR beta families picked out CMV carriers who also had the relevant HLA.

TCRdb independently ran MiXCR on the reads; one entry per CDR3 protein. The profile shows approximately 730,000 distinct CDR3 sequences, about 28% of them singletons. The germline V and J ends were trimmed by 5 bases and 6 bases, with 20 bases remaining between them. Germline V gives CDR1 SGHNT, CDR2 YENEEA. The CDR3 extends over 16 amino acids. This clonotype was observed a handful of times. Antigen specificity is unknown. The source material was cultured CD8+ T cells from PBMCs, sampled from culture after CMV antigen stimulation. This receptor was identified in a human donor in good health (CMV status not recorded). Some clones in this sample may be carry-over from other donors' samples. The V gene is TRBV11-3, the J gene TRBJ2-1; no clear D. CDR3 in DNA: TGTGCCAGCAGCGCGGAGTCTCCCGCCCCTTTCAATGAGCAGTTCTTC. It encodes CASSAESPAPFNEQFF.